This TCR beta chain was identified during a study of human T cells and chemical hapten exposure. Background on the study: There were weekly diphenylcyclopropenone doses to the scalp for patients throughout the roughly 24-week study.

The time point was: pre-sensitization, week 0. Treatment: therapeutic diphenylcyclopropenone sensitization with weekly scalp DPC. The library attached unique molecular identifiers to individual cDNA molecules. Original data processing: Samples had a median of 95,638 TCRs, ranging roughly 20,000 to 750,000. Each CDR3 protein is one row after TCRdb ran MiXCR on the RACE reads. The V and J calls shown here were made by TCRdb, not taken from the authors' results. Altogether about 260,000 distinct CDR3 sequences are present, roughly 8.9% being singletons, with the ten largest covering about 2.5%. The receptor was derived from a woman aged 40 to 55 with alopecia areata. Some clones in this sample may be carry-over from other donors' samples. Here the sequenced sample was whole blood, taken in connection with sensitization to the hapten diphenylcyclopropenone (DPC).

Here the CDR3 reads CASRPFITGGGTDTQYF. CDR3 DNA sequence: TGTGCCAGCAGGCCATTTATCACAGGGGGTGGCACAGATACGCAGTATTTT. The chain has TRBV6-5 and TRBJ2-3; 8 bases agree with TRBD1. Germline V gene data show CDR1 as MNHEY and CDR2 as SVGAGI. The CDR3 consists of 17 residues. The trim removed 6 bases at V and 1 base at J, leaving 12 bases unmatched.